One and the same sample provided the 6 T cell receptor beta chains below, sequenced in a study of T cell repertoires in aging, cancer and after chemotherapy (dated by TCRdb to between 2019 and 2020). This sample was sequenced with an Illumina MiSeq. Rearranged TRB sequences spanning V, D and J segments were amplified in a multiplex touch-down PCR with a mixed TRB-A/B primer pool. TCRdb trimmed the raw reads at Q25, called clones with MiXCR and kept productive beta chains. Duplicate CDR3 protein sequences are folded into a single record with the most common DNA and genes. Present in this sample are about 3,200 distinct CDR3 sequences, roughly 50% of which were seen just once. The top ten hold about 34% of the sample. TCR beta rearrangements were amplified from genomic DNA isolated from peripheral blood, not from sorted cells or RNA. What was sequenced was blood. These receptors originate from a human donor with a blood cancer.

This sequence joins TRBV19 and TRBJ1-2, with TRBD1 matching 9 bases. Germline assignment: CDR1 LNHDA and CDR2 SQIVND (reference sequence). The junction had 5 bases not matched to a gene; V was cut back by 8 bases and J by 4 bases. CDR3 size: 13 residues. This CDR3 reads CASGDRDSYGYTF. In DNA, the CDR3 is TGTGCCAGTGGGGACAGGGATAGCTATGGCTACACCTTC.

This chain uses TRBV19 with TRBJ2-3; 11 positions agree with TRBD1. CDR3 size: 17 residues. CDR1 and CDR2 from the germline V gene are LNHDA and SQIVND (reference sequence). Trimming at V came to 0 bases and at J to 2 bases, leaving 4 bases not matched to a gene. The CDR3: CASSIEGQGGNTDTQYF. In DNA form, the CDR3 reads TGTGCCAGTAGTATAGAGGGACAGGGGGGGAACACAGATACGCAGTATTTT.

This clonotype has only a few counts. This chain joins TRBV6-2 or TRBV6-3 and TRBJ2-5, with 8 positions matching TRBD1. Per germline, CDR1 MNHEY and CDR2 SVGEGT. The CDR3 sequence is 12 residues long. Trimming took 8 bases from V and 5 from J; bases not matched to a gene: 4. CDR3 sequence reads: CASQGAVETQYF. Written as DNA, the CDR3 is TGTGCCAGCCAGGGGGCTGTGGAGACCCAGTACTTC.

This chain uses TRBV29-1 with TRBJ1-2; D call uncertain. CDR3 size: 13 residues. CDR1 and CDR2 from the germline V gene are SQVTM and ANQGSEA. Trimming removed 4 bases at V and 0 bases at J, with 9 bases between. The CDR3 DNA sequence: TGCAGCGTTGTACTCGGGACTAACTATGGCTACACCTTC. Translating it yields CSVVLGTNYGYTF.

V is TRBV18 and J is TRBJ2-2, with a weak D call TRBD2 (5 bases). The CDR3 length is 12 residues. Trimming removed 5 bases from V and 7 bases from J, with 8 bases in between. Germline-derived CDR1 and CDR2 are KGHSH and LQKENI. This chain's CDR3 is CASSIGSGELFF. CDR3 sequence (DNA): TGTGCCAGCTCAATAGGGAGCGGGGAGCTGTTTTTT. Supplemented by reference TRBV18 and TRBJ2-2, the full variable domain reads NAGVMQNPRHLVRRRGQEARLRCSPMKGHSHVYWYRQLPEEGLKFMVYLQKENIIDESGMPKERFSAEFPKEGPSILRIQQVVRGDSAAYFCASSIGSGELFFGEGSRLTVL.

This chain connects TRBV12-3 or TRBV12-4 to TRBJ1-4; 7 positions match TRBD1. Germline trimming cut 5 bases from V and 3 bases from J; bases unmatched to any gene: 3. CDR3 length: 14 residues. Written as DNA, the CDR3 is TGTGCCAGCAGTCCGGGACAGCCTAATGAAAAACTGTTTTTT. Its translation: CASSPGQPNEKLFF.